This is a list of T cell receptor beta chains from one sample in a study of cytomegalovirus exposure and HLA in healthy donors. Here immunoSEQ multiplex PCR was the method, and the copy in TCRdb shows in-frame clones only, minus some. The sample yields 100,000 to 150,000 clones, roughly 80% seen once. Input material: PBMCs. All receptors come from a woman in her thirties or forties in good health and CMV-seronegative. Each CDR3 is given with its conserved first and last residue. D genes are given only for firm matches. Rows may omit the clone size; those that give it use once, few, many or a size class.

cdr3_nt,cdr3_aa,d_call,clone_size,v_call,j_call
TGCGCCAGCAGCTACGGGGACAGGGGGCAGGGAGAGACCCAGTACTTC,CASSYGDRGQGETQYF,TRBD1,.,TRBV5-1,TRBJ2-5
TGCAGTGCCGCGACAAATCAGCCCCAGCATTTT,CSAATNQPQHF,.,.,TRBV20-1,TRBJ1-5
TGTGCCAGCAGCTCGACAGGTGACATTGCAGGAAAACTGTTTTTT,CASSSTGDIAGKLFF,.,.,TRBV7-9,TRBJ1-4
TGTGCTAGCAGCTTAGCCGAGGGGACGGGAGGAGAGCCCCAGCATTTT,CASSLAEGTGGEPQHF,.,once,TRBV7-7,TRBJ1-5
TGCAGCGCTGACGCGGGGGTTGGTGGCTACACCTTC,CSADAGVGGYTF,.,.,TRBV29-1,TRBJ1-2
TGTGCCAGCAGCTTAGGGCAGGGGGGTGGGCAGCCCCAGCATTTT,CASSLGQGGGQPQHF,TRBD1,.,TRBV7-8,TRBJ1-5
TGTGCCAGCAGTGACTCCGCGGGGGGAAGCACAGATACGCAGTATTTT,CASSDSAGGSTDTQYF,TRBD2,.,TRBV6-4,TRBJ2-3
TGTGCCAGCAGCCCCGACAGACAGGATGGCTACACCTTC,CASSPDRQDGYTF,.,.,TRBV4-2,TRBJ1-2
TGCAGCGTTGAAGATCCGGGGGGGCATGAAAAACTGTTTTTT,CSVEDPGGHEKLFF,.,.,TRBV29-1,TRBJ1-4
TGTGCCAGCAGCCGCCCTGACAGGGGGCCCTACGAGCAGTACTTC,CASSRPDRGPYEQYF,TRBD1,.,TRBV7-9,TRBJ2-7
TGTGCCAGCAGCTCTCGGACAGATGAAAAACTGTTTTTT,CASSSRTDEKLFF,.,.,TRBV7-9,TRBJ1-4
TGTGCCAGCAGCTTCGCCGTACAGAATAATCAGCCCCAGCATTTT,CASSFAVQNNQPQHF,.,.,TRBV5-5,TRBJ1-5
TGTGCCAGCAGAAGGACAGGAATGAACACTGAAGCTTTCTTT,CASRRTGMNTEAFF,TRBD1,.,TRBV2,TRBJ1-1
TGTGCCAGCAGCTTAAGCAGGGACACTGAAGCTTTCTTT,CASSLSRDTEAFF,.,.,TRBV11-2,TRBJ1-1
TGTGCCAGCAGTTCGACAGGCTACAACTACGAGCAGTACTTC,CASSSTGYNYEQYF,.,.,TRBV28,TRBJ2-7
TGTGCCAGCAGCTTTAATGCAGATACGCAGTATTTT,CASSFNADTQYF,.,.,TRBV7-2,TRBJ2-3
TGTGCCAGCAGTGGACACAGGGCGGGGAACACTGAAGCTTTCTTT,CASSGHRAGNTEAFF,.,.,TRBV6-1,TRBJ1-1